This T cell receptor (beta chain) is from a study of cytomegalovirus exposure and HLA in healthy donors. For the study at large: The study's early data release held approximately 91 million unique TCRs from HLA-typed donors.

The PCR was carried out with 60 Vbeta primers and 13 Jbeta primers. Study processing details: A follow-up analysis tallied 65 million to 80 million unique TCR beta chains, roughly 11 million shared. Sequencing was performed with immunoSEQ multiplex PCR; in TCRdb, only in-frame clones are kept and a portion is missing. From that table come the V and J calls and clone size; the DNA was used to work out D and trimming. The sample includes some 270,000 clones, around 90% of them seen just once. This TCR derives from a girl aged 2 to 10 in good health and CMV-seronegative. Material for sequencing was PBMCs.

DNA of the CDR3: TGTGCCACACTCCGGGGAAACAGGGGTAATGGCTACACCTTC. Translating it yields CATLRGNRGNGYTF. The chain carries TRBV6-5 and TRBJ1-2, with 7 bases identical to TRBD1. Germline trimming cut 10 bases from V and 6 bases from J; bases unmatched to any gene: 14. CDR3 size: 14 residues. Germline V gene sequence: CDR1 MNHEY, CDR2 SVGAGI.